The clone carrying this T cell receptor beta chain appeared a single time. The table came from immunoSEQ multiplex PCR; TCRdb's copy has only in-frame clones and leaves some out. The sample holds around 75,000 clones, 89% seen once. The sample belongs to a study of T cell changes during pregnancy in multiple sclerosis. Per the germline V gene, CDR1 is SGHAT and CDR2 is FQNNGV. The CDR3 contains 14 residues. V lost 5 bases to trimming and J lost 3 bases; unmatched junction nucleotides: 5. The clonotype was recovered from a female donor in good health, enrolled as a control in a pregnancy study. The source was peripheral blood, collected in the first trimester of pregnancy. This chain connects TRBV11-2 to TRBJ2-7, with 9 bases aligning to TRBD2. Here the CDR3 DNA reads TGTGCCAGCAGCCTTAGCGGGAGAGACTACGAGCAGTACTTC. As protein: CASSLSGRDYEQYF.